This TCR beta chain stems from a study of cytomegalovirus exposure and HLA in healthy donors. Germline V gene data show CDR1 as SGHRS and CDR2 as YFSETQ. V trimming: 2 bases; J trimming: 4 bases; junction bases outside the gene matches: 21. The CDR3 totals 21 residues. In the PCR, 60 Vbeta and 13 Jbeta primers were used. The protocol was immunoSEQ multiplex PCR, while the TCRdb copy is restricted to in-frame clones and leaves out a portion. The sample has fewer than 250,000 clones; roughly 80% are singletons. The source of this sequence is a girl aged 2-10 years in good health and CMV-seronegative. The specimen sequenced was PBMCs. The chain uses TRBV5-1 and TRBJ2-5; 12 bases fit TRBD2. CDR3 in amino acids: CASSLRQTSGGHVLARETQYF. CDR3 bases: TGCGCCAGCAGCTTACGCCAAACTAGCGGGGGGCACGTTTTGGCTCGAGAGACCCAGTACTTC.